This entry features one T cell receptor beta chain sequence. Profiled with immunoSEQ multiplex PCR; TCRdb holds only in-frame clones, not every one. The repertoire holds around 71,000 clones, 85% to 90% seen once, with about 1% in the top ten. These data are taken from a study of OX40 agonist ivuxolimab in advanced cancers. This TCR was recovered from an adult with an advanced solid tumor such as melanoma, head and neck, liver or kidney cancer. The sample consisted of CD4+ or CD8+ T cells sorted from blood, taken in a trial of the OX40 agonist ivuxolimab.

CDR3 residues: CASRPLTGELFF. The CDR3 region has the DNA TGTGCCAGCCGCCCTCTCACCGGGGAGCTGTTTTTT. The rearrangement links TRBV6-6 to TRBJ2-2; D ambiguous. Between the trimmed V and J ends, which lost 8 bases and 4 bases, there was a span of 8 bases. Germline V lookup: CDR1 MNHNY, CDR2 SVGAGI (reference sequence). The CDR3 spans 12 residues.